These T cell receptor beta chains were read from a single sample in a study of shared clonotypes between healthy human individuals. This table comes from immunoSEQ multiplex PCR, and its TCRdb copy is limited to in-frame clones, with some not included. The data contain about 2,100,000 clones, more than 85% of them singletons. The sequencing sample was made of naive CD8+ T cells from PBMCs. Receptor source: a man aged 18 to 30 in good health. Some clones in this sample may be carry-over from other donors' samples. Both conserved end residues are part of each CDR3. Fields, in order: V gene, clone size, D gene, J gene, CDR3 DNA, CDR3 protein. A D gene is named only where the DNA matches it firmly. The size entry is marked missing in some rows and otherwise reads once, few, many or a size class.

V: TRBV4-3; size: .; D: .; J: TRBJ1-1; DNA: TGCGCCAGCAGCCAAGAGCGGAGGGACACTGAAGCTTTCTTT; CDR3: CASSQERRDTEAFF
V: TRBV7-9; size: .; D: .; J: TRBJ2-5; DNA: TGTGCCAGCAGCCCGGCGGTACGGCCCCTCGGGGAGACCCAGTACTTC; CDR3: CASSPAVRPLGETQYF
V: TRBV7-9; size: .; D: .; J: TRBJ2-2; DNA: TGTGCCAGCACCCACGTGATAAACACCGGGGAGCTGTTTTTT; CDR3: CASTHVINTGELFF
V: TRBV7-9; size: .; D: .; J: TRBJ1-1; DNA: TGTGCCAGCAGCATAGGCGGGTGGACTGAAGCTTTCTTT; CDR3: CASSIGGWTEAFF
V: TRBV5-6; size: .; D: TRBD1; J: TRBJ2-2; DNA: TGTGCCAGCAGGCCGGGACAGGGTACCGGGGAGCTGTTTTTT; CDR3: CASRPGQGTGELFF
V: TRBV11-2; size: .; D: .; J: TRBJ2-7; DNA: TGTGCCAGCAGCTTGGGCGCTGCCTACGAGCAGTACTTC; CDR3: CASSLGAAYEQYF
V: TRBV11-2; size: .; D: TRBD1; J: TRBJ1-3; DNA: TGTGCCAGCAGCGCGGACAGGGCCCCTGGAAACACCATATATTTT; CDR3: CASSADRAPGNTIYF
V: TRBV11-2; size: .; D: .; J: TRBJ2-7; DNA: TGTGCCAGCAGCCATATAGCTTACGAGCAGTACTTC; CDR3: CASSHIAYEQYF
V: TRBV7-9; size: .; D: .; J: TRBJ2-4; DNA: TGTGCCAGCAGCTCCCTGGACGGAAGCAAAGCCAAAAACATTCAGTACTTC; CDR3: CASSSLDGSKAKNIQYF
V: TRBV5-4; size: .; D: .; J: TRBJ1-2; DNA: TGTGCCAGCAGCTTGGGAACGGTGATGAACTATGGCTACACCTTC; CDR3: CASSLGTVMNYGYTF
V: TRBV11-2; size: once; D: .; J: TRBJ2-7; DNA: TGTGCCAGCAGCTCCCCCCCCGGCTACGAGCAGTACTTC; CDR3: CASSSPPGYEQYF
V: TRBV28; size: once; D: TRBD1; J: TRBJ1-2; DNA: TGTGCCAGCAGTACAAGACAGGGGGCGGGTTATGGCTACACCTTC; CDR3: CASSTRQGAGYGYTF
V: TRBV6-5; size: .; D: .; J: TRBJ2-3; DNA: TGTGCCAGCAGTTACTACAGCCCCCACACAGATACGCAGTATTTT; CDR3: CASSYYSPHTDTQYF
V: TRBV11-2; size: .; D: .; J: TRBJ2-2; DNA: TGTGCCAGCAGCTTATACGTGGGTACCGGGGAGCTGTTTTTT; CDR3: CASSLYVGTGELFF
V: TRBV5-1; size: .; D: TRBD1; J: TRBJ2-2; DNA: TGCGCCAGCACCGACAGGGGGAGCACCGGGGAGCTGTTTTTT; CDR3: CASTDRGSTGELFF
V: TRBV7-2; size: .; D: .; J: TRBJ1-4; DNA: TGTGCCAGCAGCTTAGGTGGCTGGAGGGGTGAAAAACTGTTTTTT; CDR3: CASSLGGWRGEKLFF
V: TRBV19; size: .; D: .; J: TRBJ2-1; DNA: TGTGCCAGTAGTATGGCCCAAACATATGAGCAGTTCTTC; CDR3: CASSMAQTYEQFF
V: TRBV7-8; size: .; D: .; J: TRBJ2-7; DNA: TGTGCCAGCAGCTTATATGTGGGATCCTACGAGCAGTACTTC; CDR3: CASSLYVGSYEQYF
V: TRBV5-6; size: .; D: .; J: TRBJ2-3; DNA: TGTGCCAGCAGCATAGGAGCAGATACGCAGTATTTT; CDR3: CASSIGADTQYF
V: TRBV7-9; size: .; D: TRBD2; J: TRBJ2-1; DNA: TGTGCCAGCGGTAGTCAGCGGGAATACAATGAGCAGTTCTTC; CDR3: CASGSQREYNEQFF
V: TRBV5-6; size: once; D: .; J: TRBJ1-2; DNA: TGTGCCAGCAGCATAGCCGGGACACCAATCTACACCTTC; CDR3: CASSIAGTPIYTF
V: TRBV28; size: .; D: TRBD2; J: TRBJ2-7; DNA: TGTGCCAGTACACCGGGACTAGCGGGAGGACCTGCCTACGAGCAGTACTTC; CDR3: CASTPGLAGGPAYEQYF
V: TRBV4-1; size: .; D: TRBD2; J: TRBJ2-2; DNA: TGCGCCAGCACCAATCGGGGGCTAGCGGGAGGAGGGCCCGGCGGGGAGCTGTTTTTT; CDR3: CASTNRGLAGGGPGGELFF
V: TRBV6-1; size: .; D: .; J: TRBJ2-3; DNA: TGTGCCAGCAGTGAAGGGTTCGTCGGGAACACAGATACGCAGTATTTT; CDR3: CASSEGFVGNTDTQYF
V: TRBV5-6; size: .; D: .; J: TRBJ1-4; DNA: TGTGCCAGCATTTCTGGGAATGGATTAGGGGAACTGTTTTTT; CDR3: CASISGNGLGELFF
V: TRBV5-4; size: .; D: .; J: TRBJ2-7; DNA: TGTGCCAGCAGCTTGGGGGCAGGGAACTCCTACGAGCAGTACTTC; CDR3: CASSLGAGNSYEQYF
V: TRBV5-6; size: .; D: .; J: TRBJ2-1; DNA: TGTGCCAGCAGCCCTACCCAAGATGCTGAGCAGTTCTTC; CDR3: CASSPTQDAEQFF
V: TRBV5-1; size: .; D: .; J: TRBJ2-5; DNA: TGCGCCAGCAGCCGGAATGACGGCCCGGAGACCCAGTACTTC; CDR3: CASSRNDGPETQYF
V: TRBV11-2; size: .; D: .; J: TRBJ2-7; DNA: TGTGCCAGCAGCTTATCCCAACGAGCCTACGAGCAGTACTTC; CDR3: CASSLSQRAYEQYF
V: TRBV13; size: .; D: .; J: TRBJ2-1; DNA: TGTGCCAGCAGCACACTGGGTAATGAGCAGTTCTTC; CDR3: CASSTLGNEQFF
V: TRBV19; size: .; D: .; J: TRBJ2-1; DNA: TGTGCCAGTAGTGTAAACAATGAGCAGTTCTTC; CDR3: CASSVNNEQFF